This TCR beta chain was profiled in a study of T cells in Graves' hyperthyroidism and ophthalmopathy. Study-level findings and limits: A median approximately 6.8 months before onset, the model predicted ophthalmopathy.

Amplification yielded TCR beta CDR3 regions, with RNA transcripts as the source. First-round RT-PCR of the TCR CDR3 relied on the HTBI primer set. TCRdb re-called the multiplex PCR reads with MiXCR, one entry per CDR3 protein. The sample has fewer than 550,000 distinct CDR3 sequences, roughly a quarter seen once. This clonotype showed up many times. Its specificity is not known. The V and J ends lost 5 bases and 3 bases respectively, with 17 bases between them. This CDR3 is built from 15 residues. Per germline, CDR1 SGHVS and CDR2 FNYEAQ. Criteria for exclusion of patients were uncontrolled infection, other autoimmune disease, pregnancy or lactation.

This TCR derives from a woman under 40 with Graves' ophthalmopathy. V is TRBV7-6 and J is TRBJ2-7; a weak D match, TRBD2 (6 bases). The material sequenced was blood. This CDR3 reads CASSPRWRENYEQYF. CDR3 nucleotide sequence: TGTGCCAGCAGCCCAAGATGGAGGGAGAACTACGAGCAGTACTTC.